This entry lists 2 T cell receptor beta chains sequenced from one sample in a study of control samples from healthy donors and cancer patients. Here immunoSEQ multiplex PCR was the method, and the copy in TCRdb shows in-frame clones only, minus some. The sample holds approximately 79,000 clones, approximately 91% seen once. The sample consisted of blood. These receptors all stem from a man aged 45 to 65 in good health.

This chain uses TRBV10-2 with TRBJ1-1; no firm D call. Germline lookup yields CDR1 WSHSY and CDR2 SAAADI. V gave up 4 bases and J gave up 4 bases, with 10 bases separating them. The CDR3 extends over 13 amino acids. Written as DNA, the CDR3 is TGCGCCAGCAGTGTCGGTGCGGCCACTGAAGCTTTCTTT. Protein sequence: CASSVGAATEAFF.

The chain is built from TRBV5-6 and TRBJ2-7; possible D gene TRBD1, 6 bases. The CDR3 covers 14 residues. Trimming cost V 5 bases and J 0 bases, with 12 bases left between them. CDR1 SGHDT and CDR2 YYEEEE come from the germline V gene. The CDR3 DNA is TGTGCCAGCAGACAGGGATCATACTCCTACGAGCAGTACTTC. It specifies CASRQGSYSYEQYF.